This paragraph reports one T cell receptor beta chain. The data derive from a study of blood T cell repertoires in COVID-19. The overall study: COVID-19 samples, acute and convalescent, were from the United States, Italy and Spain. PBMCs, B-cell-depleted T cells, or T cells provided the cDNA or gDNA that made up the material.

In germline, CDR1 is LNHDA, CDR2 SQIVND (reference sequence). The ends lost 6 bases at V and 9 bases at J; junction bases unmatched: 16. This CDR3 spans 15 amino acids. The authors' processing: Amplification from reference gene primers served as the basis for estimated nucleated cell counts. Produced via immunoSEQ multiplex PCR; TCRdb's table is partial and in-frame only. The V and J calls and clone size are taken from that table; D and trimming were inferred from the DNA. Of tens of thousands of clones listed, roughly 90% are singletons. The sequence derives from a woman aged 80 or older with active or convalescent COVID-19. Sequencing was carried out using peripheral blood. This chain uses TRBV19 with TRBJ2-7; 8 nucleotides align to TRBD1. CDR3 region: CASSPGTGTPSRQYF. As DNA, the CDR3 is TGTGCCAGTAGCCCTGGGACAGGCACCCCCAGTAGGCAGTACTTC.